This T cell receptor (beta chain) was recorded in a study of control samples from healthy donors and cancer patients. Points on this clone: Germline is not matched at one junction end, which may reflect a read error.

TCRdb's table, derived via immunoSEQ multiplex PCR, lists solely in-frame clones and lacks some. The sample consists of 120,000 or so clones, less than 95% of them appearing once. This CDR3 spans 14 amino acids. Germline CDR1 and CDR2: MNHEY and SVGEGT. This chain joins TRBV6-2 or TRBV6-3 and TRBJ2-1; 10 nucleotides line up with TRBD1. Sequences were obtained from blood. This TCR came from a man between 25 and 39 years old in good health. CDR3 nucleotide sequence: TGTGCCACCAGTTGGGACAGGGGCTACAATGAGCAGTTCTTC. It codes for CATSWDRGYNEQFF.